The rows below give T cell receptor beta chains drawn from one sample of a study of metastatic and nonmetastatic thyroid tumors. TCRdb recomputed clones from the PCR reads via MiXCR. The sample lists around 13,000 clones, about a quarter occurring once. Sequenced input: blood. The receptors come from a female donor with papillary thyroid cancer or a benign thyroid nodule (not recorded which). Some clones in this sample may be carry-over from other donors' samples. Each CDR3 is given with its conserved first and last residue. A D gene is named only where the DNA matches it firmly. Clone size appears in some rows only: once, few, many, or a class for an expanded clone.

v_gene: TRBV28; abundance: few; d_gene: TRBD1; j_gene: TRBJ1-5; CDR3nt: TGTGCCAGCAGGCCCTACGGGGACAGGGGGCCCAATCAGCCCCAGCATTTT; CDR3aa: CASRPYGDRGPNQPQHF
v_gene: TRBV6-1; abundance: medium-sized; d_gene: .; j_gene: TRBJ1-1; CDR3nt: TGTGCCAGCACCTACATAGGGGGATATGAAGCTTTCTTT; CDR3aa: CASTYIGGYEAFF
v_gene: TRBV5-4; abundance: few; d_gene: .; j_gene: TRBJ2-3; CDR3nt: TGTGCCAGCAGCTTGGGTCAGAAAATCACAGATACGCAGTATTTT; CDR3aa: CASSLGQKITDTQYF
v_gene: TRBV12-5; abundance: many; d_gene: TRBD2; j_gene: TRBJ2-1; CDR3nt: TGTGCTAGTGGTTTGGGTCGGACTAGCGGGGGGAAGGATGAGCAGTTCTTC; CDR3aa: CASGLGRTSGGKDEQFF
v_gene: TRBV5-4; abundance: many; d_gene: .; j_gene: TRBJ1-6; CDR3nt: TGTGCCAGCAGCTTTCTTCGGGCAGGGGACTCACCCCTCCACTTT; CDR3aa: CASSFLRAGDSPLHF
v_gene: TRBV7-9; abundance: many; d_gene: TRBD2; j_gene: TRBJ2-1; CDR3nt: TGTGCCAGCAGCTTAGTTAGCGGGACCCCTGGGAATGAGCAGTTCTTC; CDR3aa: CASSLVSGTPGNEQFF
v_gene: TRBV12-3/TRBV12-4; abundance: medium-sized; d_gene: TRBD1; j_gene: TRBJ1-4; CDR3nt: TGTGCCAGCAGTCCCGCCTTGCTCCCCCAGGGGGGTGAAAAACTGTTTTTT; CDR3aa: CASSPALLPQGGEKLFF
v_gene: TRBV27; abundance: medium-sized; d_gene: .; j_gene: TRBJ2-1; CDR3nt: TGTGCCAGCAGTTTTCTCACGGGAGCCCCCTACAATGAGCAGTTCTTC; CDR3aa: CASSFLTGAPYNEQFF
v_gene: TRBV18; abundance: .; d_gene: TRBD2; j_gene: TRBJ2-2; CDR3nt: TGTGCCAGCCAGCGGGGGGCGAACACCGGGGAGCTGTTTTTT; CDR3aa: CASQRGANTGELFF
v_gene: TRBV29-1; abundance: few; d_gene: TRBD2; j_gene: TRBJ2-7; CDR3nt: TGCAGCGCCCGACTAGCGGGGTACTACGAGCAGTACTTC; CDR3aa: CSARLAGYYEQYF
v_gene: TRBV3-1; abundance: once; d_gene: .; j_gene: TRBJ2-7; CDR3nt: TGTGCCAGCAGCCAAGTCCAGACCGGCGAGCAGTACTTC; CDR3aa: CASSQVQTGEQYF
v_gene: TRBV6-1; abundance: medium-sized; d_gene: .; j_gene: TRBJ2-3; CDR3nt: TGTGCCAGCAGTGAAGAAGGAACTGGAGATACGCAGTATTTT; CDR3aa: CASSEEGTGDTQYF
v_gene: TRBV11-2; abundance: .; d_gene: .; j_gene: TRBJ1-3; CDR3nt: TGTGCCAGCAGCCCAAAAATCGGGGGCCGAGGAAACACCATATATTTT; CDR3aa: CASSPKIGGRGNTIYF
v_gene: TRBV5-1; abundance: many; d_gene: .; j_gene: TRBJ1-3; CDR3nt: TGCGCCAGCAGCTTGGCCGGGGTACAGGATGGAAACACCATATATTTT; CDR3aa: CASSLAGVQDGNTIYF
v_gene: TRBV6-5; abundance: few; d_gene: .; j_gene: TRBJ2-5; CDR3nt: TGTGCCAGCAATTCTAGGACAGTGGGGCAAGAGACTCAGTACTTC; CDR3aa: CASNSRTVGQETQYF
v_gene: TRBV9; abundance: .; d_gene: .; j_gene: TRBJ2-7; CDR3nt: TGTGCCAGCAGCGTAGGGACATCGGCGTGGGAGCAGTACTTC; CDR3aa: CASSVGTSAWEQYF
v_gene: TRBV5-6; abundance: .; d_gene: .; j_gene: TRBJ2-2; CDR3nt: TGTGCCAGCAGCTTGTCTTCCGGGGAGCTGTCTTTT; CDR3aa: CASSLSSGELSF
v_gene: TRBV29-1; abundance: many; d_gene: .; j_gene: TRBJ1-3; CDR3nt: TGCAGCGTTGCCCCGAGAACTGGAAACACCATATATTTT; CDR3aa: CSVAPRTGNTIYF
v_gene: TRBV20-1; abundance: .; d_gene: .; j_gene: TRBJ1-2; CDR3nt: TGCAGTGCTAGCGTGCATGGGGTAGACTATGGCTACACCTTC; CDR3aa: CSASVHGVDYGYTF
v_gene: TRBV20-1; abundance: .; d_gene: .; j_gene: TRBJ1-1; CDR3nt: TGCAGTGCTAGAGATTTTGACCCTACCCTGAACACTGAAGCTTTCTTT; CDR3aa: CSARDFDPTLNTEAFF
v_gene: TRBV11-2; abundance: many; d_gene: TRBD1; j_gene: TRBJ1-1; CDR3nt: TGTGCCAGCAGCATTCAGGGGGGACCAGCCGCTTTCTTT; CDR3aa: CASSIQGGPAAFF
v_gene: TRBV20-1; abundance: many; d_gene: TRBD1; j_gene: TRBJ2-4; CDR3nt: TGCAGTGCAACTCCGGGACAGGGGGCGCTTAACATTCAGTACTTC; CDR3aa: CSATPGQGALNIQYF
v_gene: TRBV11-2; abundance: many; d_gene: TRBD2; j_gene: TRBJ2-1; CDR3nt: TGTGCCACAAGGGATAGCGGGAGTCGCAATGAGCAGTTCTTC; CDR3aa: CATRDSGSRNEQFF
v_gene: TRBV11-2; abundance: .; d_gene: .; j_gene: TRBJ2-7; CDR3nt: TGTGCCAGCAGCCCCCAGGAGGCAGGCCGCGCGTCCTACGAGCAGTACTTC; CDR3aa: CASSPQEAGRASYEQYF
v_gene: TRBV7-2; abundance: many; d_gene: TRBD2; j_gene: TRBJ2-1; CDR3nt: TGTGCCAGCACCCGGGGTGGGGGAGGGCCTTATGAGCAGTTCTTC; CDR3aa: CASTRGGGGPYEQFF
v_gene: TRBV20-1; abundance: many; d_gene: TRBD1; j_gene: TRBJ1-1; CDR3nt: TGCAGTGCTAGACCGACAGGGGGCTTTTTTGAAGCTTTCTTT; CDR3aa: CSARPTGGFFEAFF
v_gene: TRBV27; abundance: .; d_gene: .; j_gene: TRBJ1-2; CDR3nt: TGTGCCAGCAGCCAAGATGCGGCCTCCGTATTGTATGGCTACACCTTC; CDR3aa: CASSQDAASVLYGYTF
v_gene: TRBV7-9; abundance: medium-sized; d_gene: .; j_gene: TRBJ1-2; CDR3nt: TGTGCCAGCAGCCCTCCGGGGACCCTGGAAGGCTACACCTTC; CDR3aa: CASSPPGTLEGYTF
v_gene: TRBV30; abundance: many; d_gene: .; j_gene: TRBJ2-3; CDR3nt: TGTGCCTGGAGCGTCCCCGTTACTAGCACAGATACGCAGTATTTT; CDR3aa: CAWSVPVTSTDTQYF
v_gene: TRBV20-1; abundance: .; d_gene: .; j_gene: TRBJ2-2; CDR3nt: TGCAGTGCTATAAGACCCTCGGGCACCGGGGAGCTGTTTTTT; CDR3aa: CSAIRPSGTGELFF
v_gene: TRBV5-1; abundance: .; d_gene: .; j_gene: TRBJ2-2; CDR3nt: TGCGCCAGCAGCTTCGGCAGCGGAGCGCCCACCGGGGAGCTGTTTTTT; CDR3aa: CASSFGSGAPTGELFF
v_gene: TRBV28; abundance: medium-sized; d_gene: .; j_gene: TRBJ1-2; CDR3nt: TGTGCCAGCAGTTTAAGTGGGAGGGGCGGCTACACCTTC; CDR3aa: CASSLSGRGGYTF
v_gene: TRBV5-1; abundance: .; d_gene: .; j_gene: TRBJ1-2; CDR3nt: TGCGCCAGCAGCTTGGACAGGGTGAACTATGGCTACACCTTC; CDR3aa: CASSLDRVNYGYTF
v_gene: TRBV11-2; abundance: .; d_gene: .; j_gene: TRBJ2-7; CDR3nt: TGTGCCAGCAGCCACGACAGGTCTACGTACGAGCAGTACTTC; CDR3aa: CASSHDRSTYEQYF
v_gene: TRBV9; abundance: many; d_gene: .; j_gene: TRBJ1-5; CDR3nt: TGTGCCAGCAGCGTAGATGGGGTCAATGATCAGCCCCAGCATTTT; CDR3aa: CASSVDGVNDQPQHF
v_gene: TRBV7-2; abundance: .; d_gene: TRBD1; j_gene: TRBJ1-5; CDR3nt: TGTGCCAGCAGCATGGACAGGGCGTATGGTCAGCCCCAGCATTTT; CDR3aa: CASSMDRAYGQPQHF
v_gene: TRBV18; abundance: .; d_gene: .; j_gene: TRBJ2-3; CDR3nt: TGTGCCAGCTCAGTCCGGGATACGCAGTATTTT; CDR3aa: CASSVRDTQYF
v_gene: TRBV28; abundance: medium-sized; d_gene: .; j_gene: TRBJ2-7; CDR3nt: TGTGCCAGCAGTTTACAGGGCTACGAGCAGTACTTC; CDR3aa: CASSLQGYEQYF
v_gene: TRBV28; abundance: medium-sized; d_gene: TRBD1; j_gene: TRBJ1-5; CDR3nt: TGTGCCAGCAGTTTTAGAGACAGGGTCAGTCAGCCCCAGCATTTT; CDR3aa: CASSFRDRVSQPQHF
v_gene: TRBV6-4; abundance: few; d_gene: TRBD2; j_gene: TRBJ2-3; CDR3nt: TGTGCCATCAGTGAGACGCCTAGCGGGAAGGTCACGGATACGCAGTATTTT; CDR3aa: CAISETPSGKVTDTQYF
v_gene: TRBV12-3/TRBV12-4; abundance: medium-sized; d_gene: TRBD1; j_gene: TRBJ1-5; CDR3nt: TGTGCCAGCAGTTCGCAGGGGGGCAATCAGCCCCAGCATTTT; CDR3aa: CASSSQGGNQPQHF
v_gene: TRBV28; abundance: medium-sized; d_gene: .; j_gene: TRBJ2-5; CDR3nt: TGTGCCAGCAGCACACAGACCCAGTACTTC; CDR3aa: CASSTQTQYF
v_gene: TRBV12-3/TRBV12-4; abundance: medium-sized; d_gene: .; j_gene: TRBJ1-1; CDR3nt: TGTGCCAGCAGTTTTGCAACTGGGACTGAAGCTTTCTTT; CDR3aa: CASSFATGTEAFF
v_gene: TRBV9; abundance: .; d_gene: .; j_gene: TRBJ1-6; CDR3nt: TGTGCCAGCAGCGAAGGCACCACCGATGATTCACCCCTCAACTTT; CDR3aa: CASSEGTTDDSPLNF
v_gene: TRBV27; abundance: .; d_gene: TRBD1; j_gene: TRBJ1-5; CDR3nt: TGTGCCAGCAGTAAAACAGGGGAAATGAGTTTTCAGCCCCAGCATTTT; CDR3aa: CASSKTGEMSFQPQHF
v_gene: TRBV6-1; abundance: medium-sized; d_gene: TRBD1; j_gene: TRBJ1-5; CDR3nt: TGTGCCGGGGGGGACAGAAGCAATCAGCCCCAGCATTTT; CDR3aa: CAGGDRSNQPQHF
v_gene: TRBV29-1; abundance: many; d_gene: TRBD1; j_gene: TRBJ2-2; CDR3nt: TGCAGCGTAGCCGGGACAGGGCCGGTCGGGGAGCTGTTTTTT; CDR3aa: CSVAGTGPVGELFF
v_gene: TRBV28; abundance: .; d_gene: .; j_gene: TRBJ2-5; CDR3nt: TGTGCCAGCAGTTTAATATCTAGCCTCCAAGAGACCCAGTACTTC; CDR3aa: CASSLISSLQETQYF
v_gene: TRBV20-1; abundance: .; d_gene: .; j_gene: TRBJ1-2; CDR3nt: TGCAGTGCTAGCAAGCGGGGAAACGGTGGCTACACCTTC; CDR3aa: CSASKRGNGGYTF
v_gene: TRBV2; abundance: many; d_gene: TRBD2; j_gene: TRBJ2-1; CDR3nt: TGTGCCAGCAAGACTAGCGGGAGGGCGGCTGAGCAGTTCTTC; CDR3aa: CASKTSGRAAEQFF
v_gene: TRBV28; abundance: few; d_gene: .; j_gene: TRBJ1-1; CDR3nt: TGTGCCAGCACTCAAACGAACACTGAAGCTTTCTTT; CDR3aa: CASTQTNTEAFF
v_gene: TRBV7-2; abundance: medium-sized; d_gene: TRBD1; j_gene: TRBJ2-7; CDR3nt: TGTGCCAGCAGCTTCACTGTGGGACAGTCAGCATCCTACGAGCAGTACTTC; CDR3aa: CASSFTVGQSASYEQYF
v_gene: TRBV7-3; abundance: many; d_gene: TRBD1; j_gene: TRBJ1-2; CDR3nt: TGTGCCAGCAGCCCGGACAGGGGGCAAGGTGGCTACACCTTC; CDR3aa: CASSPDRGQGGYTF
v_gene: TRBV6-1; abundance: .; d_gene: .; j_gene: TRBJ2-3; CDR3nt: TGTGCCGGAAGTGAACTCCCGGAGGGGCGGGCAGATACGCAGTATTTT; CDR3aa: CAGSELPEGRADTQYF
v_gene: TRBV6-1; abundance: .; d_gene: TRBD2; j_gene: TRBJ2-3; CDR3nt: TGTGCCAGCGGTAGGACTAGCCCAGATACGCAGTATTTT; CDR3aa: CASGRTSPDTQYF
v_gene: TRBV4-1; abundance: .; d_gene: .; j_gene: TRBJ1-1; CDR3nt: TGCGCCAGCAGCCAAGCTGACAGTATAGAAGCTTTCTTT; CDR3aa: CASSQADSIEAFF